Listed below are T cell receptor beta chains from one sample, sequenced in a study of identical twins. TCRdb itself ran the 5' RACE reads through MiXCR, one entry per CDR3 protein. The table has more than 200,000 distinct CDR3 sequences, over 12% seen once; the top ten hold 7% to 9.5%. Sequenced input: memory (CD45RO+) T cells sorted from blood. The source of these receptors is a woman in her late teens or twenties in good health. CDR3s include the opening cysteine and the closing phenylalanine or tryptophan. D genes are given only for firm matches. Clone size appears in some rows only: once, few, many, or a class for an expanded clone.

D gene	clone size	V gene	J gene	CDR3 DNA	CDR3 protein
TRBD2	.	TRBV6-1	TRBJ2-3	TGTGCCAGCAGCGGCGGGAGGGGTGCAGATACGCAGTATTTT	CASSGGRGADTQYF
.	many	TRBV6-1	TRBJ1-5	TGTGCCAGCAGTCAGGACGGGAGGAACAACCAGCCCCAGCATTTT	CASSQDGRNNQPQHF
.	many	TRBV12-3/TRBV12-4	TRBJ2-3	TGTGCCAGCAGTCCCTCTATTGCAGATACGCAGTATTTT	CASSPSIADTQYF
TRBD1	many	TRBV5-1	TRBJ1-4	TGCGCCAGCATGAGGACAGGGTTAAATGAAAAACTGTTTTTT	CASMRTGLNEKLFF
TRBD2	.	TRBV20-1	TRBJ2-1	TGCAGTGCTTACAGCGGGAGAACCTACAATGAGCAGTTCTTC	CSAYSGRTYNEQFF
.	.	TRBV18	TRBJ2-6	TGTGCCGGCTCACCACCAGGTGGGGCCAACGTCCTGACTTTC	CAGSPPGGANVLTF
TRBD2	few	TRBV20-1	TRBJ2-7	TGCAGTGCTGCCCCTAGCGGGGCGGGGACCGAGCAGTACTTC	CSAAPSGAGTEQYF
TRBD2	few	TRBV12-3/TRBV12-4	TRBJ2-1	TGTGCCAGCAGTTCCAGCGGGAGGCACTACAATGAGCAGTTCTTC	CASSSSGRHYNEQFF
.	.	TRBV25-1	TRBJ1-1	TGTGCCAGCAGTGTGGGGGACAACACTGAAGCTTTCTTT	CASSVGDNTEAFF
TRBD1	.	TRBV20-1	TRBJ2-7	TGCAGTGCTAGACCGACAGGGGTATATTACGAGCGGTACTTC	CSARPTGVYYERYF
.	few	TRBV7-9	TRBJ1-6	TGTGCCAGCAGCCGTGATTCACCCCTCCACTTT	CASSRDSPLHF
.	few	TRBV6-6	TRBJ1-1	TGTGCCAGCAGTTATGGGGGGAACACTGAAGCTTTCTTT	CASSYGGNTEAFF
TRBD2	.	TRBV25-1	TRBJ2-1	TGTGCCAGCAGCTCCCTTCTTGCTACCGGGACTAGCCGTTACAATGAGCAGTTCTTC	CASSSLLATGTSRYNEQFF
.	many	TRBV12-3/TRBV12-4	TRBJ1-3	TGTGCCAGCAGTTTAGACGGGTGGACCTCTGGAAACACCATATATTTT	CASSLDGWTSGNTIYF
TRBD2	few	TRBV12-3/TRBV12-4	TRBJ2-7	TGTACCATCAGTTTTCCCGGGGTTACAGCGGGAGTGGTATACGAGCAGTACTTC	CTISFPGVTAGVVYEQYF
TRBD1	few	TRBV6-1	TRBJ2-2	TGTGCCAGCAGGCCGCCGGGACAGGAGGGCACCGGGGAGCTGTTTTTT	CASRPPGQEGTGELFF
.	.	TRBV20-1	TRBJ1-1	TGCAGGGTCCTCCGAGGGAGCACTGAAGCTTTCTTT	CRVLRGSTEAFF
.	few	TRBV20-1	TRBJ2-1	TGCAGTGCTAGAGACGGGTCCTTATACAATGAGCAGTTCTTC	CSARDGSLYNEQFF
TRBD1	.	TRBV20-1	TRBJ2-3	TGCAGTGCCCGACAAAACAGGGGGTCAGGGACAGATACGCAGTATTTT	CSARQNRGSGTDTQYF
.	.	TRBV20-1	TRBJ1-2	TGCAGTGTACCAGGGTATGGCTACACCTTC	CSVPGYGYTF
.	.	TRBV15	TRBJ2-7	TGTGCCACCAGCAGAGACAACCGGGACGGTCGAACCTACGAGCAGTACTTC	CATSRDNRDGRTYEQYF
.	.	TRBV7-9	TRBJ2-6	TGTGCCAGCAGCATCTCCTCTGGGGCCAACGTCCTGACTTTC	CASSISSGANVLTF
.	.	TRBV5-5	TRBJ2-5	TGTGCCAGCAGCGCCCAGCCGACCCAAGAGACCCAGTACTTC	CASSAQPTQETQYF
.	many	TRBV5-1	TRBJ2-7	TGCGCCAGCAGCTTGGACCGGGGGGCGCGTAACGAGCAGTACTTC	CASSLDRGARNEQYF
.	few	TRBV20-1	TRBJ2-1	TGCAGTGCTAGGGGGAATGGGGGGTCGGGTGAGCAGTTCTTC	CSARGNGGSGEQFF
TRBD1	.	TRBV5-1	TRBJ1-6	TGCGCCAGCAGCCCCCGGGACAGCTTCTATAATTCACCCCTCCACTTT	CASSPRDSFYNSPLHF
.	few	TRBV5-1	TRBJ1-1	TGCGCCAGCAGCTTGGCGATTGGTGCGGAAACTGAAGCTTTCTTT	CASSLAIGAETEAFF
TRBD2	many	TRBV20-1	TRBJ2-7	TGCAGTGCTCCGCCTCAACTAGCGGGAGCTTTCGGCGAGCAGTACTTC	CSAPPQLAGAFGEQYF
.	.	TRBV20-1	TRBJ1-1	TGCAGTGCTTCCCCGGACAGGAACACTGAAGCTTTCTTT	CSASPDRNTEAFF
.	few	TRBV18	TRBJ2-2	TGTGCCAGCTCACCACAGGTTGCCACCGGGGAGCTGTTTTTT	CASSPQVATGELFF
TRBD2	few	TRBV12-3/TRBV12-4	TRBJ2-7	TGTGCCAGCAGTTTAAGGTTTCGGATGGCGGGGGGGACTAAGACCACCCACCTCTACGAGCAGTACTTC	CASSLRFRMAGGTKTTHLYEQYF
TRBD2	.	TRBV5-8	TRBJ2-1	TGTGCCAGCAGCTTCCGGGACTACCTCAATGAGCAGTTCTTC	CASSFRDYLNEQFF
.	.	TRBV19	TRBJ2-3	TGTGCCAGTAGTAATTCAGGGGGGAATCCACCAGATACGCAGTATTTT	CASSNSGGNPPDTQYF
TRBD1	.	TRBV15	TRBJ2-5	TGTGCCACCAGCAGAGGCGGACAGGGCGAGGAGACCCAGTACTTC	CATSRGGQGEETQYF
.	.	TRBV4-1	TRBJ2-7	TGCGCCAGCAGCCAAGACTCCTCCTACGAGCAGTACTTC	CASSQDSSYEQYF
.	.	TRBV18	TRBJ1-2	TGTGCCAGCTCACCACCGACGGGATCTAACTATGGCTACACCTTC	CASSPPTGSNYGYTF
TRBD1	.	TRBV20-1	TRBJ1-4	TGCAGTGCTAGGCAGGGGGGAGAAAAACTGTTTTTT	CSARQGGEKLFF
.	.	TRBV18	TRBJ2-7	TGTGCCAGCTCACGCTCAGGTGGCGTAGGGACCTACGAGCAGTACTTC	CASSRSGGVGTYEQYF
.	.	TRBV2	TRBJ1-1	TGTGCCGCCAAGGGGGGAGTCACTGAAGCTTTCTTT	CAAKGGVTEAFF
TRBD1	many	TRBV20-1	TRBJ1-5	TGCAGTGCAAGGACAGGGGGAGGTCAGCCCCAGCATTTT	CSARTGGGQPQHF
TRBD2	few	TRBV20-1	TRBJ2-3	TGCAGTGCTAGAACAAGCGGGGCCGGCACAGATACGCAGTATTTT	CSARTSGAGTDTQYF
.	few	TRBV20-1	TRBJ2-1	TGCAGTGCTAGTCTAGGGGTATATGGCAGTAACCACTTC	CSASLGVYGSNHF
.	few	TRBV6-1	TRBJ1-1	TGTGCCAGCAGTGTCGCATCCGTCTATAGGGCTTTCTTT	CASSVASVYRAFF
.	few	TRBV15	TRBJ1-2	TGTGCCACCAGCAGAGATCCTCCCGGCCAATATGGCTACACCTTC	CATSRDPPGQYGYTF
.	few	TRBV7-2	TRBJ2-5	TGTGCCAGCAGCACACGGGACTGGCAAGAGACCCAGTACTTC	CASSTRDWQETQYF
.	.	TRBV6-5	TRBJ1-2	TGTGCCAGCAGTTTCGGGACGGCCGGCTATGGCTACACCTTC	CASSFGTAGYGYTF
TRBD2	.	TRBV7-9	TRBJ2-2	TGTGCCAGCAGCGCTCCTTCGAGCAGCGGGAGTCCCAGGGAGCTGTTTTTT	CASSAPSSSGSPRELFF
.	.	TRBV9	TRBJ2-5	TGTGCCAGCAGCGGAATTCAAGAGACCCAGTACTTC	CASSGIQETQYF
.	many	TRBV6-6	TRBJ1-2	TGTGCCAGCAGTTTAGCCCTGACAGTCCATGGCTACACCTTC	CASSLALTVHGYTF
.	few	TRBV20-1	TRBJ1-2	TGCAGTGCCCTACGGACTCGAGTTAGCGGCTACACCTTC	CSALRTRVSGYTF